These 27 T cell receptor beta chains originate from one sample sequenced in a study of beta chain features in type 1 diabetes. The entirety of the isolated RNA underwent reverse transcription, so expressed TCRB transcripts were sequenced. Assay: immunoSEQ multiplex PCR; the TCRdb copy retains only in-frame clones and omits some. The table shows hundreds of thousands of clones, with about a sixth occurring only once. Sequenced material: naive CD4+ T cells from blood. Receptors originate from a man younger than 35 in good health.

V gene TRBV4-3 combines with J gene TRBJ2-5; 7 nucleotides line up with TRBD1. This CDR3 is built from 16 residues. V gave up 1 base and J gave up 0 bases; unmatched junction bases: 5. In germline, CDR1 is LGHNA, CDR2 YSLEER. The CDR3 region is CASSQVTGQYQETQYF. For the CDR3, the DNA is TGCGCCAGCAGCCAAGTGACAGGGCAGTACCAAGAGACCCAGTACTTC.

The rearrangement joins TRBV6-5 to TRBJ1-6; TRBD1 matches 7 bases. CDR3 size: 15 residues. Germline V gene lookup returns CDR1 MNHEY and CDR2 SVGAGI. V lost 0 bases and J lost 10; bases outside the gene matches: 6. CDR3 sequence reads: CASSYSETGLSPLHF. DNA of the CDR3: TGTGCCAGCAGTTACTCGGAGACAGGGCTGTCACCCCTCCACTTT.

The V call is TRBV5-1, the J call TRBJ1-1; D may be TRBD1 (5 bases). The CDR3 has 15 residues. With 4 bases removed from V and 1 base from J, the gap between germline ends came to 14 bases. Germline V CDR1 and CDR2: SGHRS, YFSETQ. The CDR3, as DNA: TGCGCCAGCAGCCCAAGCGGGACGGGGAACACTGAAGCTTTCTTT. It codes for CASSPSGTGNTEAFF. Full variable domain (missing parts from reference TRBV5-1 and TRBJ1-1): KAGVTQTPRYLIKTRGQQVTLSCSPISGHRSVSWYQQTPGQGLQFLFEYFSETQRNKGNFPGRFSGRQFSNSRSEMNVSTLELGDSALYLCASSPSGTGNTEAFFGQGTRLTVV.

This clone was picked up a small number of times. V and J are TRBV2 and TRBJ1-1, with D perhaps matching TRBD1 (5 bases). The CDR3 totals 11 residues. V lost 7 bases and J lost 6, with 9 bases in between. Germline V gene sequence: CDR1 SNHLY, CDR2 FYNNEI. In nucleotides, the CDR3 is TGTGCCAGCATAGTGACAGCTGAAGCTTTCTTT. Residues: CASIVTAEAFF.

The chain has TRBV14 and TRBJ2-2; D is perhaps TRBD2 (6 bases). Germline lookup yields CDR1 SGHDN and CDR2 FVKESK. CDR3 length: 16 amino acids. Trimming pared 2 bases from V and 3 bases from J, leaving 13 bases between. In DNA form, the CDR3 reads TGTGCCAGCAGCCAAAGACGGGGCGGGGACACCGGGGAGCTGTTTTTT. This sequence encodes CASSQRRGGDTGELFF.

This clone was counted only a few times. The chain uses TRBV18 and TRBJ2-1; D is ambiguous. Trimming took off 0 bases at V and 5 bases at J, with 5 bases between the two ends. This CDR3 is built from 13 residues. CDR1 and CDR2 from the germline V gene are KGHSH and LQKENI. The CDR3 nucleotides read TGTGCCAGCTCACCACCGCCAGACAATGAGCAGTTCTTC. Its translation is CASSPPPDNEQFF.

The chain combines TRBV7-2 with TRBJ1-2; 7 bases align to TRBD1. The V and J ends lost 5 bases and 0 bases, in that order; junction bases with no gene match: 3. CDR3 length: 14 amino acids. The germline gives CDR1 SGHTA, CDR2 FQGNSA. The chain's CDR3 is CASSLQGPNYGYTF. Written as DNA, the CDR3 is TGTGCCAGCAGCCTACAGGGGCCTAACTATGGCTACACCTTC.

The J gene is TRBJ2-4, the V gene TRBV15; 12 nucleotides agree with TRBD2. The germline V gene has CDR1 LNHNV and CDR2 YYDKDF (reference sequence). J was trimmed by 9 bases and V by 1 base; bases with no gene match: 4. The CDR3 totals 15 residues. Here the CDR3 reads CATSRAGLAGSIQYF. The CDR3 DNA reads TGTGCCACCAGCAGAGCGGGACTAGCGGGCTCCATTCAGTACTTC.

This chain connects TRBV4-3 to TRBJ1-2; D not resolved. This CDR3 comprises 21 residues. CDR1 is LGHNA and CDR2 is YSLEER in the germline V gene. Trimming left V 0 bases short and J 5 bases short, with 31 bases between. CDR3 nucleotide sequence: TGCGCCAGCAGCCAAGATCTCCTGTCCACGGGAAGGACGCGGGGTCAATATGGCTACACCTTC. It encodes CASSQDLLSTGRTRGQYGYTF.

CDR3 nucleotide sequence: TGTGCCAGCTCATCCCAGAATAAGCCCCAGCATTTT. It is translated as CASSSQNKPQHF. The chain combines TRBV18 with TRBJ1-5; the D is unclear. Trimming pared 5 bases from V and 8 bases from J, leaving 10 bases between. This CDR3 has 12 residues. From germline, CDR1 is KGHSH and CDR2 LQKENI. Together with reference TRBV18 and TRBJ1-5, the CDR3 gives the full variable domain: NAGVMQNPRHLVRRRGQEARLRCSPMKGHSHVYWYRQLPEEGLKFMVYLQKENIIDESGMPKERFSAEFPKEGPSILRIQQVVRGDSAAYFCASSSQNKPQHFGDGTRLSIL.

In this sample, this clone turned up a few times. The chain has TRBV2 and TRBJ1-1; D is uncertain. The CDR3 is made up of 12 amino acids. Trimming took off 6 bases at V and 1 base at J, with 6 bases between the two ends. The germline CDR1 and CDR2 sequences are SNHLY and FYNNEI. The CDR3 loop is CASREENTEAFF. CDR3 bases: TGTGCCAGCAGGGAGGAGAACACTGAAGCTTTCTTT. Using reference TRBV2 and TRBJ1-1 for the parts outside the CDR3, the full variable domain is EPEVTQTPSHQVTQMGQEVILRCVPISNHLYFYWYRQILGQKVEFLVSFYNNEISEKSEIFDDQFSVERPDGSNFTLKIRSTKLEDSAMYFCASREENTEAFFGQGTRLTVV.

This clone was seen only a few times. This rearrangement joins TRBV19 to TRBJ2-5; 8 positions match TRBD1. V dropped 9 bases and J dropped 0; count of bases not matched to a gene: 6. The CDR3 has 14 residues. CDR1 is LNHDA, CDR2 SQIVND, per germline (reference sequence). The CDR3 DNA reads TGTGCCAGCTCCAGGACAGGGAACCAAGAGACCCAGTACTTC. This translates into CASSRTGNQETQYF.

The gene calls are TRBV19 and TRBJ2-6; 12 nucleotides line up with TRBD1. This CDR3 has 15 amino acids. The germline CDR1 and CDR2 sequences are LNHDA and SQIVND (reference sequence). The V segment lost 10 bases and the J segment 3 bases; nucleotides outside the gene matches: 4. CDR3 coding DNA: TGTGCCACCCGGGACAGGGGGCGTGGGGCCAACGTCCTGACTTTC. This encodes CATRDRGRGANVLTF.

This clone was counted a single time. CDR3: CASSQGLAGVGTQYF. In nucleotides, the CDR3 is TGTGCCAGCAGCCAAGGGCTAGCGGGAGTAGGGACCCAGTACTTC. The chain uses TRBV4-2 and TRBJ2-5, with TRBD2 identical over 10 bases. Germline V gene lookup returns CDR1 LGHNA and CDR2 YNFKEQ. The CDR3 consists of 15 residues. V shed 1 base, J shed 7 bases, and the junction held 6 bases outside the gene matches.

The rearrangement uses TRBV5-4 and TRBJ2-7; possible D gene TRBD2, 6 bases. Per the germline V gene, CDR1 is SGHNT and CDR2 is YYREEE (reference sequence). Trimming removed 5 bases from V and 2 bases from J, with 14 bases in between. The CDR3 is made up of 14 amino acids. The CDR3 DNA reads as TGTGCCAGCAGGGCCACTAGCCGCGCCTACGAGCAGTACTTC. It is translated as CASRATSRAYEQYF.

The chain joins TRBV25-1 to TRBJ1-1; no reliable D call. The CDR3 runs to 12 residues. The germline CDR1 and CDR2 sequences are MGHDK and SYGVNS. The V end lost 7 bases, the J end lost 1 base, and 7 bases lay between the germline ends. Here the CDR3 reads CASKGKNTEAFF. In DNA, the CDR3 is TGTGCCAGCAAAGGGAAGAACACTGAAGCTTTCTTT. Full variable domain (rest looked up from reference TRBV25-1 and TRBJ1-1): EADIYQTPRYLVIGTGKKITLECSQTMGHDKMYWYQQDPGMELHLIHYSYGVNSTEKGDLSSESTVSRIRTEHFPLTLESARPSHTSQYLCASKGKNTEAFFGQGTRLTVV.

The table lists this clone with many counts. This chain uses TRBV10-3 with TRBJ1-1; no reliable D call. CDR1 and CDR2 (germline): ENHRY, SYGVKD. The CDR3 has 14 residues. The ends were cut back, 0 bases at V and 11 bases at J, with 16 bases in the middle. The CDR3, as DNA: TGTGCCATCAGTGAGTCTGAAGGAAGGGTCGGGGCTTTCTTT. Amino acids: CAISESEGRVGAFF.

This clone was picked up a small number of times. V usage is TRBV11-2 and J usage is TRBJ2-1; D is undetermined. Per germline, CDR1 SGHAT and CDR2 FQNNGV. This CDR3 contains 16 residues. The V end lost 5 bases, the J end lost 6 bases, and 20 bases lay between the germline ends. The CDR3 sequence is CASSVTYPQTFNEQFF. The CDR3 DNA is TGTGCCAGCAGCGTCACTTACCCCCAGACCTTCAATGAGCAGTTCTTC. Full variable domain (outside the CDR3, taken from reference TRBV11-2 and TRBJ2-1): EAGVAQSPRYKIIEKRQSVAFWCNPISGHATLYWYQQILGQGPKLLIQFQNNGVVDDSQLPKDRFSAERLKGVDSTLKIQPAKLEDSAVYLCASSVTYPQTFNEQFFGPGTRLTVL.

The V and J genes are TRBV7-3 and TRBJ2-1, with D possibly matching TRBD1 (6 bases). CDR3 length: 13 amino acids. Looked up from germline, CDR1 is SGHTA and CDR2 is FQGTGA. V was clipped by 4 bases and J by 4 bases, with 8 bases between them. The CDR3 DNA is TGTGCCAGCAGCTCCGACAGGTACAATGAGCAGTTCTTC. This translates into CASSSDRYNEQFF.

The chain employs TRBV28 and TRBJ1-4, with D tentatively TRBD1 (5 bases). This CDR3 is built from 17 residues. CDR1 and CDR2 from the germline V gene are MDHEN and SYDVKM. The V gene lost 5 bases and the J gene lost 0 bases, with 16 bases spanning the gap. CDR3 amino acids: CASSHGTGDSTNEKLFF. In DNA, the CDR3 is TGTGCCAGCAGTCACGGCACAGGTGATTCAACTAATGAAAAACTGTTTTTT.

About this clone itself: Relative to the germline gene, one junction end is altered; a read error may explain this. This chain connects TRBV7-7 to TRBJ2-2; D is undetermined. This CDR3 spans 14 amino acids. Per germline, CDR1 SSHAT and CDR2 FNYEAQ (reference sequence). This chain's CDR3 is CASKPSANTGELFF. For the CDR3, the DNA is TGTGCTAGCAAGCCCTCCGCGAACACCGGGGAGCTGTTTTTT.

The CDR3 sequence: CASRMDRGGQPQHF. CDR3 bases: TGTGCCAGCAGAATGGACAGGGGTGGTCAGCCCCAGCATTTT. The V call is TRBV7-2, the J call TRBJ1-5; 9 nucleotides align to TRBD1. CDR1 is SGHTA and CDR2 is FQGNSA in the germline V gene. The CDR3 extends over 14 amino acids. The V gene end was trimmed by 6 bases and the J gene end by 6 bases; junction bases not matched to a gene: 6.

This clone was counted a few times. This sample includes further DNA sequences coding for the same CDR3. The CDR3 sequence: CASSLRQGTDTQYF. The DNA for the CDR3 is TGTGCCAGCAGCCTTAGACAGGGGACAGATACGCAGTATTTT. The rearrangement joins TRBV14 to TRBJ2-3, with 8 nucleotides matching TRBD1. The CDR3 contains 14 residues. Per germline, CDR1 SGHDN and CDR2 FVKESK. After removal of 4 bases from V and 3 bases from J, the junction contained 3 bases not matched to a gene. Based on the CDR3 plus reference TRBV14 and TRBJ2-3, the full variable domain is EAGVTQFPSHSVIEKGQTVTLRCDPISGHDNLYWYRRVMGKEIKFLLHFVKESKQDESGMPNNRFLAERTGGTYSTLKVQPAELEDSGVYFCASSLRQGTDTQYFGPGTRLTVL.

This clone was counted between two and nine times. The chain is built from TRBV7-8 and TRBJ2-2; possibly TRBD1 for D (6 bases). V was pared by 1 base and J by 0 bases, with 6 bases between. This CDR3 comprises 15 residues. Germline V lookup: CDR1 SGHVS, CDR2 FQNEAQ. CDR3 sequence: CASSLDRANTGELFF. In DNA, the CDR3 is TGTGCCAGCAGCTTAGACAGGGCGAACACCGGGGAGCTGTTTTTT.

This clone was detected a few times. The rearrangement uses TRBV19 and TRBJ1-2; maybe TRBD1 (5 bases). Germline V CDR1 and CDR2: LNHDA, SQIVND (reference sequence). The CDR3 is made up of 14 amino acids. Trimming stripped 6 bases from V and 2 bases from J, with 13 bases between. As DNA, the CDR3 is TGTGCCAGTAGAAGTGTCAGGGCCAACTATGGCTACACCTTC. Protein product: CASRSVRANYGYTF.

This clone has only a few counts. This rearrangement joins TRBV6-4 to TRBJ1-2; TRBD1 aligns across 9 bases. The V and J ends lost 3 bases and 4 bases, in that order; junction bases with no gene match: 9. Germline assignment: CDR1 MRHNA and CDR2 SNTAGT. CDR3 length: 16 amino acids. CDR3 residues: CASSEDSGQGVYGYTF. The CDR3 bases are TGTGCCAGCAGTGAAGATTCGGGACAGGGAGTCTATGGCTACACCTTC.

The chain couples TRBV4-3 to TRBJ2-3; 11 nucleotides agree with TRBD2. Trimming took 2 bases from V and 2 from J; bases not matched to a gene: 9. The CDR3 has 18 residues. Looked up from germline, CDR1 is LGHNA and CDR2 is YSLEER. The CDR3 here is CASSQNILAGGSTDTQYF. The DNA for the CDR3 is TGCGCCAGCAGCCAAAACATCCTAGCGGGGGGATCCACAGATACGCAGTATTTT.